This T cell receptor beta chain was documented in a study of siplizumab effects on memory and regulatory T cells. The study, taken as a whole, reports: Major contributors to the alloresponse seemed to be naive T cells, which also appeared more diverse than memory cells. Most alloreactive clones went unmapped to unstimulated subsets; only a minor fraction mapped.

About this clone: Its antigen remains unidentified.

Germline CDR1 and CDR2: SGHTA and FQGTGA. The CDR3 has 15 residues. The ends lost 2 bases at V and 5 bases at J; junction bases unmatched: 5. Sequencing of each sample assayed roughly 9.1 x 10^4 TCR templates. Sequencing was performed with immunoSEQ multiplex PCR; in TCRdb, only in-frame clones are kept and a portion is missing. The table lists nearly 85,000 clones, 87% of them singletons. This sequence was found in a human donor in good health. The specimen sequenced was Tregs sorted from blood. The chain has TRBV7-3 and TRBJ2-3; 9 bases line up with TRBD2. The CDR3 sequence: CASSLLLAGKDTQYF. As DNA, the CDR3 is TGTGCCAGCAGCTTATTACTAGCGGGTAAAGATACGCAGTATTTT.